This T cell receptor (beta chain) was profiled in a study of response to subunit inactivated influenza vaccine. The study, taken as a whole, reports: It was the authors' suggestion that each seasonal influenza vaccination recruits few new T cells.

Using its own MiXCR run on the RT-PCR reads, TCRdb lists one record per CDR3 protein. The table has about half a million distinct CDR3 sequences, 25% seen once. This clonotype was recorded a few times. Its antigen is unknown. This CDR3 has 14 residues. Trimming stripped 5 bases from V and 3 bases from J, with 14 bases between. Germline CDR1 SGDLS, CDR2 YYNGEE. Sequencing was performed on CD4+ T cells sorted from PBMCs, taken roughly 5 days after vaccination. This rearrangement joins TRBV9 to TRBJ1-2; possibly TRBD1 for D (6 bases). The origin of this receptor is a man aged 50 to 59 who received an inactivated influenza vaccine. Here the CDR3 DNA reads TGTGCCAGCAGAAGGGGGTTTGGGGACTATGGCTACACCTTC. Amino acid sequence: CASRRGFGDYGYTF. Using reference TRBV9 and TRBJ1-2 for the parts outside the CDR3, the full variable domain is DSGVTQTPKHLITATGQRVTLRCSPRSGDLSVYWYQQSLDQGLQFLIQYYNGEERAKGNILERFSAQQFPDLHSELNLSSLELGDSALYFCASRRGFGDYGYTFGSGTRLTVV.